The sample holds one count of the clone carrying this TCR beta chain. Its target is not known. These data are taken from a study of cytomegalovirus exposure and HLA in healthy donors. Study findings and constraints: Listed as cytomegalovirus-associated were 170 or so TCR beta chains. Exclusion applied to some V segments, including TRBV6-2 and TRBV6-3, as they were indistinguishable. In an earlier analysis, about 87% or about 30%: the productive usage of most TCR beta V segments.

CDR1 and CDR2 (germline): SEHNR, FQNEAQ (reference sequence). The CDR3 has 14 amino acids. Trimming removed 5 bases from V and 10 bases from J; junction bases left unmatched: 10. Primers: 60 Vbeta forward and 13 Jbeta reverse. Data came from immunoSEQ multiplex PCR; TCRdb stores just in-frame clones and leaves some out. The data contain more than 80,000 clones, roughly 79% of them singletons. The receptor comes from a woman between 70 and 85 years old in good health and CMV-seropositive. V and J are TRBV7-9 and TRBJ2-7; TRBD1 agrees at 11 bases. The material sequenced was PBMCs. As DNA, the CDR3 is TGTGCCAGCAGCCCCAGGTGGACAGGGGGCGACCAGTACTTC. Encoded protein: CASSPRWTGGDQYF.